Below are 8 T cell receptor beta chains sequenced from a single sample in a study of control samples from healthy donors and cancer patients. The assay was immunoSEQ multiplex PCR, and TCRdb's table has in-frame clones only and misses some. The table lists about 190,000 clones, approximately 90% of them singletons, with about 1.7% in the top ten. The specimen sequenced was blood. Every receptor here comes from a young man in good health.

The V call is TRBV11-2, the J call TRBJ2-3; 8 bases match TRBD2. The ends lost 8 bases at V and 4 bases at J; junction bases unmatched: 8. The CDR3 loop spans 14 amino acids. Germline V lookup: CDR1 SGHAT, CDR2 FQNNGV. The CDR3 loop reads CASGSGGPADTQYF. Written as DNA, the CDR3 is TGTGCCAGCGGGTCGGGGGGGCCGGCAGATACGCAGTATTTT. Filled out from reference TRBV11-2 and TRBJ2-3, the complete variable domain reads EAGVAQSPRYKIIEKRQSVAFWCNPISGHATLYWYQQILGQGPKLLIQFQNNGVVDDSQLPKDRFSAERLKGVDSTLKIQPAKLEDSAVYLCASGSGGPADTQYFGPGTRLTVL.

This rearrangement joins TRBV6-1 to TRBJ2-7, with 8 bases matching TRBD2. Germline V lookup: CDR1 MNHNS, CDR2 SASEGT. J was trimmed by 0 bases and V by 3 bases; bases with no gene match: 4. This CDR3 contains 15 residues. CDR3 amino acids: CASSEWGTSSYEQYF. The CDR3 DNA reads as TGTGCCAGCAGTGAGTGGGGGACTAGCTCCTACGAGCAGTACTTC.

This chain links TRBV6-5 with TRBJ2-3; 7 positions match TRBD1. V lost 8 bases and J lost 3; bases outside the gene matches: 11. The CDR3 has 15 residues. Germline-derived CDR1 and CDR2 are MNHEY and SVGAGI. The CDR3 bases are TGTGCCAGCTCCCGGGTCAGGGGGACGACAGATACGCAGTATTTT. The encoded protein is CASSRVRGTTDTQYF.

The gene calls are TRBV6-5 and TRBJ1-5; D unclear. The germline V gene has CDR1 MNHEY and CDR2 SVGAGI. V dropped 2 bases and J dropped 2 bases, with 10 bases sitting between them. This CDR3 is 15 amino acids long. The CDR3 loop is CASSYGSGGNQPQHF. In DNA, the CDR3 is TGTGCCAGCAGTTACGGGTCCGGGGGCAATCAGCCCCAGCATTTT.

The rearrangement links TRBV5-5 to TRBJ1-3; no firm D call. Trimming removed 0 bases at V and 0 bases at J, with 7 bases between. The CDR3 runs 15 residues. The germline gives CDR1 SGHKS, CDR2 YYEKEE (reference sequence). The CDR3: CASSLDFGSGNTIYF. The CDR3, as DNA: TGTGCCAGCAGCTTGGACTTCGGCTCTGGAAACACCATATATTTT. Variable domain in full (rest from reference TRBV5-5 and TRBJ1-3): DAGVTQSPTHLIKTRGQQVTLRCSPISGHKSVSWYQQVLGQGPQFIFQYYEKEERGRGNFPDRFSARQFPNYSSELNVNALLLGDSALYLCASSLDFGSGNTIYFGEGSWLTVV.

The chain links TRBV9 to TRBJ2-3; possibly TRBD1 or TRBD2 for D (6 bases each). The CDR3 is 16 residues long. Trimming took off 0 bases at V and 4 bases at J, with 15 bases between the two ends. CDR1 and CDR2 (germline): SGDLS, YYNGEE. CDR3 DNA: TGTGCCAGCAGCGTAGACGGGGGCGGGGCCCCAGATACGCAGTATTTT. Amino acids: CASSVDGGGAPDTQYF.

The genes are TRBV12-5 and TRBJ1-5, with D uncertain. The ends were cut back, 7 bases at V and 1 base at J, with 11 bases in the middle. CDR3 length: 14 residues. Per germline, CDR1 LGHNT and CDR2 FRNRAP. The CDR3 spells CASAPGKSNQPQHF. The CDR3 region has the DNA TGTGCTAGTGCACCAGGAAAAAGCAATCAGCCCCAGCATTTT.

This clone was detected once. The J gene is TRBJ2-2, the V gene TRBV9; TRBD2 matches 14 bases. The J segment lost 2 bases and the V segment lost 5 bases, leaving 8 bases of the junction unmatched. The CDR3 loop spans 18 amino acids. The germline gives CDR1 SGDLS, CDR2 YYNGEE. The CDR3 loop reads CASSAGLAGATNTGELFF. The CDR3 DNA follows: TGTGCCAGCAGTGCGGGACTAGCGGGGGCGACCAACACCGGGGAGCTGTTTTTT.